Reported below is one T cell receptor beta chain. Deletions cut 3 bases from V and 6 bases from J, with 15 bases between. The germline V gene has CDR1 MDHEN and CDR2 SYDVKM. The CDR3 is made up of 16 amino acids. This entry is derived from a study of T cell responses to AZD1222 COVID-19 vaccine. Only in-frame clones appear in the TCRdb table, and some are missing; sequencing was by immunoSEQ multiplex PCR. The data contain tens of thousands of clones, around nine tenths of them seen just once; the ten biggest clones take up roughly 5%. The receptor was derived from an adult who received the AZD1222 COVID-19 vaccine. The rearrangement links TRBV28 to TRBJ1-6; a weak D match, TRBD1 (6 bases). The sequenced sample was peripheral blood, obtained 28 days after the second AZD1222 dose. This CDR3 is CASSFPGQRANSPLHF. Written as DNA, the CDR3 is TGTGCCAGCAGTTTTCCCGGACAGAGAGCTAATTCACCCCTCCACTTT.